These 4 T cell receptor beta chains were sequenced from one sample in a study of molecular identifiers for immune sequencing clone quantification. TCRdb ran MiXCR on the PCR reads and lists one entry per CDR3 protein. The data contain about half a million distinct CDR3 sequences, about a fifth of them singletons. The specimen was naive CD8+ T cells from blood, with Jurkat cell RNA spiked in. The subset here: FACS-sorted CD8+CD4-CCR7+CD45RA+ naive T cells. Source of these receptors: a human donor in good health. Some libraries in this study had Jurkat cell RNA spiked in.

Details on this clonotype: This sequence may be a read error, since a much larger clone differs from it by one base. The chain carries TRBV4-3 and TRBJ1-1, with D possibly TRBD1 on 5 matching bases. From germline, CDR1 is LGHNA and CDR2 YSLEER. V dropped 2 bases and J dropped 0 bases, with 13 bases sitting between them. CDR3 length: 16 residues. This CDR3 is CASSQTARQMNTEAFF. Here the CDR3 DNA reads TGCGCCAGCAGCCAAACCGCGAGACAGATGAACACTGAAGCTTTCTTT.

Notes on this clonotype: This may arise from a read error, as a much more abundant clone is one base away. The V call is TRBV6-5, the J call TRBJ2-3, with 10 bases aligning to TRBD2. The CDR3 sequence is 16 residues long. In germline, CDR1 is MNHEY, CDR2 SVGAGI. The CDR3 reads CAGSYSLAGATDTQYF. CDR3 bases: TGTGCCGGCAGTTACTCGCTAGCGGGAGCCACAGATACGCAGTATTTT.

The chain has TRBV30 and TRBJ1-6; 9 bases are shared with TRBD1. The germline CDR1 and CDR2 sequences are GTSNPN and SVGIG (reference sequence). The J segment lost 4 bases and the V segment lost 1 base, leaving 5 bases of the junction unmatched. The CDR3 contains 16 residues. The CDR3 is CAWSAQGAVYNSPLHF. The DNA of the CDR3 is TGTGCCTGGAGTGCACAGGGGGCGGTTTATAATTCACCCCTCCACTTT.

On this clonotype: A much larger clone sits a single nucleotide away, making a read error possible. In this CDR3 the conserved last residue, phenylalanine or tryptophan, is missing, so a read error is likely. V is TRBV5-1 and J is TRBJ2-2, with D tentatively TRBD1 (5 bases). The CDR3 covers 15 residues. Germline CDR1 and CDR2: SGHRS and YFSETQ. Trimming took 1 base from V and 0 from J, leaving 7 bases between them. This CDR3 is CASSLRTTNTGELFL. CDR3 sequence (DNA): TGCGCCAGCAGCTTGCGGACAACGAACACCGGGGAGCTGTTTCTT.